The rows below give T cell receptor beta chains drawn from one sample of a study of blood T cell repertoires in COVID-19. Produced via immunoSEQ multiplex PCR; TCRdb's table is partial and in-frame only. The table lists some 350,000 clones, around 91% of them singletons. Sequencing was done on a sample of PBMCs or T cells enriched from blood (not recorded which). The receptors derive from a man between 18 and 35 years old who had recovered from COVID-19. Each CDR3 is given with its conserved first and last residue. The order of the fields is D gene, J gene, V gene, clone size, CDR3 DNA, CDR3 protein. A D gene is named only where the DNA matches it firmly. A clone size is listed for some rows: how often the clone was seen (once, few, many), or a class if it is expanded.

D gene: .; J gene: TRBJ1-3; V gene: TRBV5-1; clone size: .; CDR3 DNA: TGCGCCAGCAGCCCCCAGATGGCTGGAAACACCATATATTTT; CDR3 protein: CASSPQMAGNTIYF
D gene: TRBD2; J gene: TRBJ2-3; V gene: TRBV4-1; clone size: .; CDR3 DNA: TGCGCCAGCAGCCCTCAGGCCGGAACGGGGGGGCCAGATACGCAGTATTTT; CDR3 protein: CASSPQAGTGGPDTQYF
D gene: .; J gene: TRBJ2-2; V gene: TRBV7-3; clone size: few; CDR3 DNA: TGTGCCAGCAGCGACTTGGTAACGGGGGAGCTGTTTTTT; CDR3 protein: CASSDLVTGELFF
D gene: TRBD2; J gene: TRBJ2-3; V gene: TRBV5-4; clone size: .; CDR3 DNA: TGTGCCAGCAGCTCGAGACTAGCGGGATATTTCACAGATACGCAGTATTTT; CDR3 protein: CASSSRLAGYFTDTQYF
D gene: .; J gene: TRBJ1-2; V gene: TRBV28; clone size: .; CDR3 DNA: TGTGCCAGCAGCTTGGGGCTTACAGGGAATGGCTACACCTTC; CDR3 protein: CASSLGLTGNGYTF
D gene: TRBD2; J gene: TRBJ2-7; V gene: TRBV30; clone size: once; CDR3 DNA: TGTGCCTGGAGCCACCTCGGGGGGTTTCGCTCCTACGAGCAGTACTTC; CDR3 protein: CAWSHLGGFRSYEQYF
D gene: .; J gene: TRBJ2-2; V gene: TRBV19; clone size: .; CDR3 DNA: TGTGCCAGTATTAAACAGGGGAACACCGGGGAGCTGTTTTTT; CDR3 protein: CASIKQGNTGELFF
D gene: .; J gene: TRBJ1-3; V gene: TRBV2; clone size: .; CDR3 DNA: TGTGCCAGCAGTGAATGGAGGGCTGGAAACACCATATATTTT; CDR3 protein: CASSEWRAGNTIYF
D gene: .; J gene: TRBJ2-1; V gene: TRBV7-9; clone size: .; CDR3 DNA: TGTGCCAGCAGCTTAGAGGGACTGCTCTACAATGAGCAGTTCTTC; CDR3 protein: CASSLEGLLYNEQFF
D gene: TRBD2; J gene: TRBJ2-3; V gene: TRBV7-2; clone size: .; CDR3 DNA: TGTGCCAGCAGCCCAAGCGGGAGTTGGGCAGATACGCAGTATTTT; CDR3 protein: CASSPSGSWADTQYF
D gene: .; J gene: TRBJ2-1; V gene: TRBV19; clone size: .; CDR3 DNA: TGTGCCAGTAGTATTAAGGACAGACCCTACAATGAGCAGTTCTTC; CDR3 protein: CASSIKDRPYNEQFF
D gene: .; J gene: TRBJ1-4; V gene: TRBV19; clone size: .; CDR3 DNA: TGTGCCAGAACTCAACTCGAGGAAAAACTGTTTTTT; CDR3 protein: CARTQLEEKLFF
D gene: TRBD2; J gene: TRBJ2-7; V gene: TRBV28; clone size: .; CDR3 DNA: TGTGCCAGCAGTTCCGGACTAGCGGGAGGAAAAGGCGAGCAGTACTTC; CDR3 protein: CASSSGLAGGKGEQYF
D gene: TRBD2; J gene: TRBJ2-7; V gene: TRBV28; clone size: .; CDR3 DNA: TGTGCCAGCGGATTACTAGCGGGCCTCTACGAGCAGTACTTC; CDR3 protein: CASGLLAGLYEQYF
D gene: .; J gene: TRBJ1-3; V gene: TRBV6-5; clone size: .; CDR3 DNA: TGTGCCAGCAGTTACCAGAGGGCTGGAAACACCATATATTTT; CDR3 protein: CASSYQRAGNTIYF
D gene: TRBD2; J gene: TRBJ2-2; V gene: TRBV28; clone size: .; CDR3 DNA: TGTGCCAGCACTCCACCCCCAGCGGGAGTAGCCGGGGAGCTGTTTTTT; CDR3 protein: CASTPPPAGVAGELFF
D gene: .; J gene: TRBJ2-4; V gene: TRBV3-1/TRBV3-2; clone size: once; CDR3 DNA: TGTGCCAGCAGCCCCAGGGGCAGAACTTTAGCCAAAAACATTCAGTACTTC; CDR3 protein: CASSPRGRTLAKNIQYF
D gene: .; J gene: TRBJ1-1; V gene: TRBV6-5; clone size: .; CDR3 DNA: TGTGCCAGCCTAGGTCGGGTATTGAACACTGAAGCTTTCTTT; CDR3 protein: CASLGRVLNTEAFF
D gene: TRBD1; J gene: TRBJ2-2; V gene: TRBV19; clone size: .; CDR3 DNA: TGTGCCAGTAGTGGACAGGTGCAAGGCGGGGAGCTGTTTTTT; CDR3 protein: CASSGQVQGGELFF
D gene: .; J gene: TRBJ1-2; V gene: TRBV18; clone size: .; CDR3 DNA: TGTGCCAGCTCACCGCGGGCCCGGACCTATGGCTACACCTTC; CDR3 protein: CASSPRARTYGYTF
D gene: .; J gene: TRBJ2-7; V gene: TRBV5-1; clone size: .; CDR3 DNA: TGCGCCAGCAGCTTGTCTAGTCTCGTGCAGGAGCAGTACTTC; CDR3 protein: CASSLSSLVQEQYF
D gene: .; J gene: TRBJ2-7; V gene: TRBV6-5; clone size: .; CDR3 DNA: TGTGCCAGCAGCTCCAGACAGCATGGGCAGTACTTC; CDR3 protein: CASSSRQHGQYF
D gene: .; J gene: TRBJ2-7; V gene: TRBV29-1; clone size: .; CDR3 DNA: TGCAGCGTTGAGGAGGGGAGCGAGCAGTACTTC; CDR3 protein: CSVEEGSEQYF
D gene: TRBD2; J gene: TRBJ2-1; V gene: TRBV6-6; clone size: .; CDR3 DNA: TGTGCCAGCAGTCGGAGGCAGGGACTAGCGGGGGGGCGTACCCGGAATGAGCAGTTCTTC; CDR3 protein: CASSRRQGLAGGRTRNEQFF
D gene: TRBD1; J gene: TRBJ2-7; V gene: TRBV5-1; clone size: .; CDR3 DNA: TGCGCCAGCAGCCATACAGGGGTCTTCTACGAGCAGTACTTC; CDR3 protein: CASSHTGVFYEQYF
D gene: TRBD2; J gene: TRBJ2-7; V gene: TRBV5-1; clone size: once; CDR3 DNA: TGCGCCAGCCCTGTAAAGTCGGGGGGTCGTTCCTCCTACGAGCAGTACTTC; CDR3 protein: CASPVKSGGRSSYEQYF
D gene: TRBD1; J gene: TRBJ2-1; V gene: TRBV13; clone size: .; CDR3 DNA: TGTGCCAGCAGCCACCGGGACAGGGGGCGTGATGAGCAGTTCTTC; CDR3 protein: CASSHRDRGRDEQFF
D gene: .; J gene: TRBJ2-2; V gene: TRBV19; clone size: .; CDR3 DNA: TGTGCCAGTAGTAATAATCGGGAAGGGCGTCCCGGGGAGCTGTTTTTT; CDR3 protein: CASSNNREGRPGELFF
D gene: .; J gene: TRBJ2-4; V gene: TRBV6-5; clone size: .; CDR3 DNA: TGTGCCAGCAGTTACACTGCTACGGGGGCCAAAAACATTCAGTACTTC; CDR3 protein: CASSYTATGAKNIQYF
D gene: TRBD2; J gene: TRBJ2-5; V gene: TRBV5-1; clone size: .; CDR3 DNA: TGCGCCAGCAGCTCGGGCCCAGCGGGGCTACAAGAGACCCAGTACTTC; CDR3 protein: CASSSGPAGLQETQYF
D gene: TRBD1; J gene: TRBJ2-1; V gene: TRBV5-4; clone size: .; CDR3 DNA: TGTGCCAGCAGCTGGAATACCGGGACAGACAAGCAGTTCTTC; CDR3 protein: CASSWNTGTDKQFF
D gene: .; J gene: TRBJ1-2; V gene: TRBV27; clone size: .; CDR3 DNA: TGTGCCAGCAGTCCGAGTTTTGGAGACAGACCCAACTATGGCTACACCTTC; CDR3 protein: CASSPSFGDRPNYGYTF
D gene: .; J gene: TRBJ2-4; V gene: TRBV4-1; clone size: .; CDR3 DNA: TGCGCCAGCAGCCAAGGGTCTGTTCCCCCTAGCATTCAGTACTTC; CDR3 protein: CASSQGSVPPSIQYF
D gene: TRBD1; J gene: TRBJ2-7; V gene: TRBV6-1; clone size: .; CDR3 DNA: TGTGCCAGCAGGTCGACAGGGGGGGAGCAGTACTTC; CDR3 protein: CASRSTGGEQYF
D gene: TRBD1; J gene: TRBJ1-6; V gene: TRBV10-3; clone size: .; CDR3 DNA: TGTGCCACCTCGGACAGGGGGCGCGGTAATTCACCCCTCCACTTT; CDR3 protein: CATSDRGRGNSPLHF
D gene: TRBD1; J gene: TRBJ1-2; V gene: TRBV19; clone size: few; CDR3 DNA: TGTGCCAGTAGCGTACGAAGACAGGGTAACTATGGCTACACCTTC; CDR3 protein: CASSVRRQGNYGYTF
D gene: .; J gene: TRBJ2-7; V gene: TRBV30; clone size: .; CDR3 DNA: TGTGCCTGGAGTCCGACCGGGACTCAGTACTTC; CDR3 protein: CAWSPTGTQYF
D gene: TRBD1; J gene: TRBJ2-5; V gene: TRBV7-2; clone size: .; CDR3 DNA: TGTGCCAGCAGCCGCAGGGGGCTTGACCAAGAGACCCAGTACTTC; CDR3 protein: CASSRRGLDQETQYF
D gene: TRBD2; J gene: TRBJ2-1; V gene: TRBV5-4; clone size: .; CDR3 DNA: TGTGCCAGCAGCCTGACTAGCGGGAGCTACAATGAGCAGTTCTTC; CDR3 protein: CASSLTSGSYNEQFF
D gene: TRBD1; J gene: TRBJ1-6; V gene: TRBV7-3; clone size: few; CDR3 DNA: TGTGCCAGCAGTCGAGGGACAGGGTCTTCACCCCTCCACTTT; CDR3 protein: CASSRGTGSSPLHF
D gene: TRBD1; J gene: TRBJ2-3; V gene: TRBV7-2; clone size: .; CDR3 DNA: TGTGCCAGCAGCCGTAACCAGGGGGCTAGCACAGATACGCAGTATTTT; CDR3 protein: CASSRNQGASTDTQYF
D gene: .; J gene: TRBJ2-6; V gene: TRBV19; clone size: few; CDR3 DNA: TGTGCCACCGTCGACAGAAACTCTGGGGCCAACGTCCTGACTTTC; CDR3 protein: CATVDRNSGANVLTF
D gene: .; J gene: TRBJ2-2; V gene: TRBV10-1; clone size: .; CDR3 DNA: TGCGCCAGCAGTGAGGGGATAGGGGGTAACACCGGGGAGCTGTTTTTT; CDR3 protein: CASSEGIGGNTGELFF
D gene: .; J gene: TRBJ2-1; V gene: TRBV11-3; clone size: .; CDR3 DNA: TGTGCCAGCAGCCCCAGGGGGACGGGGGTCTCCTACAATGAGCAGTTCTTC; CDR3 protein: CASSPRGTGVSYNEQFF
D gene: .; J gene: TRBJ2-5; V gene: TRBV6-5; clone size: .; CDR3 DNA: TGTGCCAGCAGTTCCAGCACTGAGGGGGCCCAGTACTTC; CDR3 protein: CASSSSTEGAQYF
D gene: TRBD1; J gene: TRBJ2-2; V gene: TRBV27; clone size: .; CDR3 DNA: TGTGCCAGCAGGCCTAGACAGGGGAACACCGGGGAGCTGTTTTTT; CDR3 protein: CASRPRQGNTGELFF
D gene: .; J gene: TRBJ1-4; V gene: TRBV7-9; clone size: .; CDR3 DNA: TGTGCCAGCAGCTCCGACGGACTTAATGAAAAACTGTTTTTT; CDR3 protein: CASSSDGLNEKLFF
D gene: .; J gene: TRBJ1-3; V gene: TRBV7-9; clone size: .; CDR3 DNA: TGTGCCAGCAGCTTAGCGGCGGGAAACTCTGGAAACACCATATATTTT; CDR3 protein: CASSLAAGNSGNTIYF
D gene: .; J gene: TRBJ1-2; V gene: TRBV3-1/TRBV3-2; clone size: .; CDR3 DNA: TGTGCCAGCAGCCCGGGGAATTCACGCTACACCTTC; CDR3 protein: CASSPGNSRYTF
D gene: TRBD2; J gene: TRBJ2-7; V gene: TRBV28; clone size: .; CDR3 DNA: TGTGCCAGCAGTTCTCGGACTAGCGGGAGGGGGTTGGAGCAGTACTTC; CDR3 protein: CASSSRTSGRGLEQYF
D gene: TRBD1; J gene: TRBJ1-2; V gene: TRBV29-1; clone size: .; CDR3 DNA: TGCAGCGCCACCCGGGACAGCTATGGCTACACCTTC; CDR3 protein: CSATRDSYGYTF
D gene: .; J gene: TRBJ2-7; V gene: TRBV30; clone size: .; CDR3 DNA: TGTGCCTGGGAATCTCCACTCTACGAGCAGTACTTC; CDR3 protein: CAWESPLYEQYF
D gene: TRBD1; J gene: TRBJ1-1; V gene: TRBV6-5; clone size: .; CDR3 DNA: TGTGCCAGCAAGAACCTAATCGGACAGGGTCGGACTTTCTTT; CDR3 protein: CASKNLIGQGRTFF
D gene: TRBD1; J gene: TRBJ2-1; V gene: TRBV5-4; clone size: .; CDR3 DNA: TGTGCCAGCAGCTGGGGGACAGGGGGTGCCTCCTACAATGAGCAGTTCTTC; CDR3 protein: CASSWGTGGASYNEQFF
D gene: TRBD2; J gene: TRBJ2-1; V gene: TRBV28; clone size: .; CDR3 DNA: TGTGCCAGCAGTTCAGTAGCGGGAGGGGGGCGCAATGAGCAGTTCTTC; CDR3 protein: CASSSVAGGGRNEQFF
D gene: .; J gene: TRBJ2-1; V gene: TRBV7-3; clone size: .; CDR3 DNA: TGTGCCAGCAGCCCGGGACTGGCCTACAATGAGCAGTTCTTC; CDR3 protein: CASSPGLAYNEQFF
D gene: TRBD1; J gene: TRBJ1-4; V gene: TRBV2; clone size: .; CDR3 DNA: TGTGCCAGCACCGATCCACAGGGGGCGATTGAAAAACTGTTTTTT; CDR3 protein: CASTDPQGAIEKLFF
D gene: .; J gene: TRBJ2-6; V gene: TRBV28; clone size: .; CDR3 DNA: TGTGCCAGCACCAAGTCGGGACACCGATACTCTGGGGCCAACGTCCTGACTTTC; CDR3 protein: CASTKSGHRYSGANVLTF
D gene: TRBD1; J gene: TRBJ2-2; V gene: TRBV7-9; clone size: .; CDR3 DNA: TGTGCCAGCAGCTCCGGACAGGTTGAAGCCGGGGAGCTGTTTTTT; CDR3 protein: CASSSGQVEAGELFF
D gene: TRBD1; J gene: TRBJ1-1; V gene: TRBV6-5; clone size: .; CDR3 DNA: TGTGCGACAAGACAGGGAAGTTGGAACACTGAAGCTTTCTTT; CDR3 protein: CATRQGSWNTEAFF